This note documents a single TCR beta chain sequence. Its specificity is unknown. This sample stems from a study of CD8 T cells in Susac syndrome. The CDR3 runs 11 residues. V was shortened by 3 bases and J by 5 bases, with 4 bases between the two germline ends. Germline CDR1 reads MDHEN; CDR2 reads SYDVKM. CD8+ and CD4+ T cells from blood underwent TCR beta sequencing. FACS enriched CD8+ TEMRA cells, while bulk CD8+ and CD4+ were negatively isolated. A quantity of about 0.5 to 1 ug RNA underwent reverse transcription using random hexamers. Amplification of the TCR beta CDR3 was carried out by immunoSEQ multiplex PCR, which spanned a total of 54 Vbeta and 13 Jbeta segments. TCRdb re-derived calls from the immunoSEQ multiplex PCR reads in MiXCR, one entry per CDR3 protein. The table lists roughly 140,000 distinct CDR3 sequences, roughly 95% of them singletons. Overall study results and limits: The relatively small number of individuals in the TCR sequencing and HLA analysis was acknowledged by the study.

The TCR sequence derives from a human donor with multiple sclerosis. The V gene is TRBV28, the J gene TRBJ2-5; D remains unclear. Sequencing used CD8+ T cells from PBMCs. In DNA form, the CDR3 reads TGTGCCAGCAGTTTCGTCGAGACCCAGTACTTC. Its protein is CASSFVETQYF.